This TCR beta chain was sequenced for a study of prognosis after radiotherapy for stage I lung cancer. Overall study findings and caveats: Patients with metastases reportedly showed TRBV and TRBJ gene usage that differed from patients without metastases.

Note on this clonotype: The target antigen is unknown. Relative to the germline gene, one junction end is altered; a read error may explain this.

Prior chemotherapy, radiotherapy and other malignancies were absent; CT and PET/CT showed node-negative disease. A volume of about 6 milliliters of peripheral blood was collected by draw at each of two time points. Two-round multiplex PCR, the amplification method, yielded TCR beta CDR3 from genomic DNA. First-round PCR amplification was performed with primers specific to each TRBV and TRBJ gene. MiXCR, run by TCRdb on the multiplex PCR reads, gives a single entry per CDR3 protein. Of 13,000 or so distinct CDR3 sequences listed, 40% to 55% were seen once; the top ten hold roughly a quarter. From germline, CDR1 is DFQATT and CDR2 SNEGSKA (reference sequence). This CDR3 has 12 amino acids.

The sequencing here drew on PBMCs, taken before or after stereotactic body radiation therapy (not recorded which). The TCR sequence derives from a donor of 50 years or more with non-small cell lung cancer. The rearrangement joins TRBV20-1 to TRBJ2-1; D is unresolved. The CDR3 nucleotides are TGCAGTGCAGATGACTTCTACAATGAGCAGTCCTTC. Its translation is CSADDFYNEQSF.